This record looks at one T cell receptor (beta chain) sequence and its context. This entry comes from a study of CD8 T cells in Susac syndrome. Random hexamers were used to reverse transcribe an amount of about 0.45 to 1 ug RNA. One entry per CDR3 protein, called by TCRdb with MiXCR from the immunoSEQ multiplex PCR reads. The table has fewer than 200,000 distinct CDR3 sequences, less than 95% seen once. The CDR3 sequence is 12 residues long. V was shortened by 4 bases and J by 0 bases, with 6 bases between the two germline ends. Per the germline V gene, CDR1 is DFQATT and CDR2 is SNEGSKA (reference sequence).

This rearrangement joins TRBV20-1 to TRBJ1-1; D is unresolved. The sequence came from a human donor in good health. The specimen was CD4+ T cells from PBMCs. The CDR3 nucleotides read TGCAGTGCTACCGGGATGAACACTGAAGCTTTCTTT. Translating gives CSATGMNTEAFF.